This record concerns one TCR beta chain sequence. The antigen is unknown. This sample is part of a study of OX40 agonist ivuxolimab in advanced cancers. The overall study: Patients' therapy was ivuxolimab, an antibody that acts as an agonist of OX40 (CD134). Broader study findings: Blood T cells, both CD4+ and CD8+, expanded clonally by week 6 at 0.1 to 3.0 mg/kg.

The method was immunoSEQ multiplex PCR; TCRdb's version includes in-frame clones alone and lacks a portion of them. The sample yields 20,000 or so clones, 87% seen once. With baseline, cycle 4 day 1, and cycle 7 day 1 as timepoints, blood was sampled. The clonotype originates from an adult with an advanced solid tumor such as melanoma, head and neck, liver or kidney cancer. This material consisted of CD4+ or CD8+ T cells sorted from blood, taken in a trial of the OX40 agonist ivuxolimab.

This CDR3 reads CASSEFGGYTF. The CDR3 coding sequence is TGTGCCAGCAGTGAGTTCGGTGGCTACACCTTC. The chain uses TRBV6-5 and TRBJ1-2; D remains unclear. From germline, CDR1 is MNHEY and CDR2 SVGAGI. The CDR3 is made up of 11 amino acids. V was clipped by 5 bases and J by 7 bases, with 8 bases between them.